The 5 T cell receptor beta chains below come from one sample, sequenced in a study of blood T cell repertoires in COVID-19. Clones were sequenced by immunoSEQ multiplex PCR, and TCRdb holds only the in-frame ones, with some missing. The sample holds some 240,000 clones, 80% to 90% seen once. Specimen: PBMCs or T cells enriched from blood (not recorded which). The source is a woman aged 40 to 50 who had been exposed to COVID-19.

The genes are TRBV24-1 and TRBJ2-1; TRBD2 matches at 14 bases. Trimming at V came to 1 base and at J to 6 bases, leaving 7 bases not matched to a gene. There are 18 residues in the CDR3. Germline values: CDR1 KGHDR, CDR2 SFDVKD. The CDR3 spells CATSDLGTSGRKGNEQFF. In nucleotides, the CDR3 is TGTGCCACCAGTGATTTAGGGACTAGCGGGAGAAAAGGCAATGAGCAGTTCTTC.

The chain recombines TRBV6-6 with TRBJ1-4; 10 bases match TRBD1. The CDR3 length is 15 residues. V dropped 5 bases and J dropped 8; count of bases not matched to a gene: 8. Germline V CDR1 and CDR2: MNHNY, SVGAGI (reference sequence). CDR3 protein: CASSLRDRGGEKLFF. CDR3 in DNA: TGTGCCAGCAGTCTCCGGGACAGGGGAGGGGAAAAACTGTTTTTT.

The chain joins TRBV7-2 to TRBJ2-7, with TRBD2 matching 10 bases. CDR1 and CDR2 (germline): SGHTA, FQGNSA. The CDR3 spans 14 residues. V was clipped by 10 bases and J by 2 bases; unmatched bases: 8. CDR3 amino acids: CANTLGLAAYEQYF. The CDR3 DNA reads TGTGCCAACACCCTCGGACTAGCGGCCTACGAGCAGTACTTC. Looking up the rest from reference TRBV7-2 and TRBJ2-7 gives the full variable domain: GAGVSQSPSNKVTEKGKDVELRCDPISGHTALYWYRQSLGQGLEFLIYFQGNSAPDKSGLPSDRFSAERTGGSVSTLTIQRTQQEDSAVYLCANTLGLAAYEQYFGPGTRLTVT.

The chain joins TRBV6-5 to TRBJ2-3; D might be TRBD1 (6 bases). In germline, CDR1 is MNHEY, CDR2 SVGAGI. Trimming took off 2 bases at V and 6 bases at J, with 12 bases between the two ends. This CDR3 is built from 14 residues. Here the CDR3 reads CASSYRTELDTQYF. CDR3 bases: TGTGCCAGCAGTTACCGGACAGAGTTGGATACGCAGTATTTT.

This clone was counted only a few times. The rearrangement uses TRBV19 and TRBJ2-5; D may be TRBD2 (5 bases). The CDR3 length is 14 residues. Germline V lookup: CDR1 LNHDA, CDR2 SQIVND (reference sequence). Between the trimmed V and J ends, which lost 5 bases and 8 bases, there was a span of 18 bases. CDR3 loop: CASSARSGLETQYF. CDR3 DNA sequence: TGTGCCAGTAGTGCGCGATCGGGGTTGGAAACCCAGTACTTC.